One sample yielded the 16 T cell receptor beta chains listed below, sequenced in a study of cytomegalovirus exposure and HLA in healthy donors. 13 Jbeta primers and 60 Vbeta primers were used for the PCR. Sequencing used immunoSEQ multiplex PCR; TCRdb keeps in-frame clones, though not all of them. The sample yields about 160,000 clones, roughly two thirds seen once. Sequenced sample: PBMCs. The receptors originated from a woman in her thirties in good health and CMV-seronegative.

The chain combines TRBV4-1 with TRBJ1-2, with D possibly being TRBD1 (6 bases). CDR1 is MGHRA and CDR2 is YSYEKL in the germline V gene. Trimming removed 3 bases from V and 1 base from J, with 12 bases in between. The CDR3 length is 15 residues. The CDR3 nucleotides are TGCGCCAGCAGCCACATAGGGGACATTAACTATGGCTACACCTTC. This gives the protein CASSHIGDINYGYTF.

This clone was detected only once. The chain employs TRBV7-2 and TRBJ2-5; D gene ambiguous. Matching the DNA end better, TRBJ2-7 makes the J call doubtful. This CDR3 spans 16 amino acids. The V gene's germline CDR1 is SGHTA and CDR2 FQGNSA. Written as DNA, the CDR3 is TGTGCCAGCACCCCAAGGAGTTCCACCTCCTCCTACGAGCAGTACTTC. Its protein product is CASTPRSSTSSYEQYF.

This clone has just one count. The chain has TRBV6-1 and TRBJ2-3, with TRBD2 matching 8 bases. Looked up from germline, CDR1 is MNHNS and CDR2 is SASEGT. CDR3 length: 13 amino acids. Trimming at V came to 8 bases and at J to 2 bases, leaving 3 bases not matched to a gene. CDR3 loop: CASGGGLTDTQYF. CDR3 DNA: TGTGCCAGCGGCGGGGGGCTCACAGATACGCAGTATTTT.

The V call is TRBV2, the J call TRBJ2-7; maybe TRBD1 (5 bases). The CDR3 is 15 amino acids. Deletions cut 0 bases from V and 3 bases from J, with 12 bases between. Germline values: CDR1 SNHLY, CDR2 FYNNEI. This chain's CDR3 is CASSEASMQGYEQYF. DNA of the CDR3: TGTGCCAGCAGTGAAGCGAGCATGCAGGGCTACGAGCAGTACTTC.

The V call is TRBV7-2, the J call TRBJ1-1, with TRBD1 matching 12 bases. The CDR3 covers 16 residues. Trimming took 6 bases from V and 4 from J; bases not matched to a gene: 9. In germline, CDR1 is SGHTA, CDR2 FQGNSA. DNA of the CDR3: TGTGCCAGCAGAAGGGACAGGGGGCAGACGGGCACTGAAGCTTTCTTT. Residues: CASRRDRGQTGTEAFF.

The chain links TRBV7-4 to TRBJ1-4; no reliable D call. Germline lookup yields CDR1 SGHVT and CDR2 SQSDAQ. The CDR3 has 15 residues. V shed 5 bases and J shed 2 bases, with 12 bases lying between them. CDR3 sequence: CASSTLVQTNEKLFF. CDR3 in DNA: TGTGCCAGCAGCACATTGGTACAGACTAATGAAAAACTGTTTTTT.

The J gene is TRBJ2-7, the V gene TRBV19; D is perhaps TRBD1 (6 bases). CDR3 length: 14 residues. Germline-derived CDR1 and CDR2 are LNHDA and SQIVND (reference sequence). Trimming took 3 bases from V and 3 from J, leaving 12 bases between them. DNA of the CDR3: TGTGCCAGTAGTATCGTACAGGGAAGCTACGAGCAGTACTTC. Translation: CASSIVQGSYEQYF.

J is TRBJ2-7 and V is TRBV11-2, with no clear D. V lost 1 base and J 9 bases, leaving 10 bases between the germline ends. The CDR3 is made up of 12 amino acids. Per the germline V gene, CDR1 is SGHAT and CDR2 is FQNNGV. CDR3 DNA: TGTGCCAGCAGCTTAGGCCGAGTCGGGCAGTACTTC. Translating gives CASSLGRVGQYF. Looking up the rest from reference TRBV11-2 and TRBJ2-7 gives the full variable domain: EAGVAQSPRYKIIEKRQSVAFWCNPISGHATLYWYQQILGQGPKLLIQFQNNGVVDDSQLPKDRFSAERLKGVDSTLKIQPAKLEDSAVYLCASSLGRVGQYFGPGTRLTVT.

The J gene is TRBJ1-2, the V gene TRBV27; 8 bases agree with TRBD1. Germline-derived CDR1 and CDR2 are MNHEY and SMNVEV (reference sequence). Germline trimming cut 2 bases from V and 2 bases from J; bases unmatched to any gene: 10. There are 17 residues in the CDR3. CDR3 bases: TGTGCCAGCAGTTTAACGCCAGGGGGCTTAGGGAACTATGGCTACACCTTC. This encodes CASSLTPGGLGNYGYTF.

This clone was observed once. The chain couples TRBV4-1 to TRBJ2-7; TRBD2 agrees at 9 bases. Per the germline V gene, CDR1 is MGHRA and CDR2 is YSYEKL. CDR3 length: 18 amino acids. V lost 0 bases and J lost 4; bases outside the gene matches: 13. CDR3 in DNA: TGCGCCAGCAGCCAAGACGGGAGCGGGAGGTCCGGATGGTACGAGCAGTACTTC. Protein sequence: CASSQDGSGRSGWYEQYF.

This chain links TRBV25-1 with TRBJ2-1; maybe TRBD2 (6 bases). The germline CDR1 and CDR2 sequences are MGHDK and SYGVNS. The V gene lost 6 bases and the J gene lost 8 bases, with 17 bases spanning the gap. The CDR3 is made up of 14 amino acids. Here the CDR3 reads CASSRLGARDEQFF. In nucleotides, the CDR3 is TGTGCCAGCAGCCGACTAGGGGCCCGGGATGAGCAGTTCTTC.

A few counts support this clone. The genes are TRBV29-1 and TRBJ2-7, with D perhaps TRBD2 (6 bases). The CDR3 loop spans 14 amino acids. Per the germline V gene, CDR1 is SQVTM and CDR2 is ANQGSEA. V lost 7 bases, J lost 6 bases, and 22 bases lay in between. CDR3 in DNA: TGCAGCGGGGTATTGGGGGGATTCGACGGCGAGCAGTACTTC. Protein: CSGVLGGFDGEQYF.

The chain is built from TRBV18 and TRBJ1-2; TRBD1 aligns across 7 bases. V dropped 0 bases and J dropped 2; count of bases not matched to a gene: 6. Germline V gene lookup returns CDR1 KGHSH and CDR2 LQKENI. This CDR3 contains 16 residues. CDR3 coding DNA: TGTGCCAGCTCACCACCGGGGCAGGGGGGAAACTATGGCTACACCTTC. This encodes CASSPPGQGGNYGYTF. Full variable domain (rest looked up from reference TRBV18 and TRBJ1-2): NAGVMQNPRHLVRRRGQEARLRCSPMKGHSHVYWYRQLPEEGLKFMVYLQKENIIDESGMPKERFSAEFPKEGPSILRIQQVVRGDSAAYFCASSPPGQGGNYGYTFGSGTRLTVV.

J is TRBJ2-1 and V is TRBV27; TRBD2 aligns across 15 bases. V gave up 3 bases and J gave up 7 bases; unmatched junction bases: 1. The germline CDR1 and CDR2 sequences are MNHEY and SMNVEV (reference sequence). The CDR3 extends over 15 amino acids. CDR3 amino acids: CASSLGTSGGNEQFF. For the CDR3, the DNA is TGTGCCAGCAGTTTGGGGACTAGCGGGGGGAATGAGCAGTTCTTC.

The chain has TRBV2 and TRBJ1-4; D gene unclear. Germline V gene sequence: CDR1 SNHLY, CDR2 FYNNEI. The V end was cut by 1 base, the J end by 7 bases, with 7 bases between. This CDR3 has 13 residues. CDR3 amino acids: CASSEGLGEKLFF. DNA of the CDR3: TGTGCCAGCAGTGAAGGACTGGGTGAAAAACTGTTTTTT.

The chain has TRBV20-1 and TRBJ2-7; 11 bases match TRBD1. This CDR3 is 11 amino acids long. The germline CDR1 and CDR2 sequences are DFQATT and SNEGSKA (reference sequence). CDR3 protein: CRGDRGKEQYF. The CDR3 region has the DNA TGCCGGGGGGACAGGGGGAAGGAGCAGTACTTC.